The following is a TCR beta chain sequence with its context. This clonotype turned up a few times. Which antigen it targets is not known. Base quality data are lacking; no much larger clone is found one base away. Preparation of the library involved PCR. The listed sequencing device is Illumina HiSeq 2500. TCR libraries were prepared with molecular barcoding, using unique molecular identifiers to normalize TCRbeta repertoire quantification. TCRdb reran the public reads through fastp at Q25 and MiXCR, keeping productive beta chains. Rows are combined by CDR3 protein, so each entry shows the most common genes and DNA. The sample table holds about 610,000 distinct CDR3 sequences, of which roughly a tenth were seen once. About 4% of the sample is held by the ten biggest clonotypes. These data come from a study of T-cell reconstitution after alpha-beta-depleted transplantation in children (TCRdb year 2016). In the study overall: Using TCR repertoire profiling, the study quantitatively followed how T-cell immune reconstitution unfolded in children after TCRalphabeta/CD19-depleted allogeneic hematopoietic cell transplantation.

The CDR3 sequence holds 15 residues, the cysteine and phenylalanine included. The CDR3 DNA has 45 bases and is translated from base 1. V and J are truncated by 0 bases and 5 bases respectively, leaving an intervening sequence of 14 bases. The germline V gene specifies SGHRS as CDR1 and YFSETQ as CDR2. The rearranged segments are TRBV5-1 and TRBJ1-1, and TRBD1 may be the D gene, going by 6 matching bases. The specimen comprised PBMCs from the stem cell graft donor, sampled from the stem cell graft. The TCR was taken from a human donor who donated a stem cell graft to a child with acute myeloid leukemia. The sequenced DNA: TGCGCCAGCAGCTTGGCTCGGGACATACGTACTGAAGCTTTCTTT. Translation gives CASSLARDIRTEAFF.